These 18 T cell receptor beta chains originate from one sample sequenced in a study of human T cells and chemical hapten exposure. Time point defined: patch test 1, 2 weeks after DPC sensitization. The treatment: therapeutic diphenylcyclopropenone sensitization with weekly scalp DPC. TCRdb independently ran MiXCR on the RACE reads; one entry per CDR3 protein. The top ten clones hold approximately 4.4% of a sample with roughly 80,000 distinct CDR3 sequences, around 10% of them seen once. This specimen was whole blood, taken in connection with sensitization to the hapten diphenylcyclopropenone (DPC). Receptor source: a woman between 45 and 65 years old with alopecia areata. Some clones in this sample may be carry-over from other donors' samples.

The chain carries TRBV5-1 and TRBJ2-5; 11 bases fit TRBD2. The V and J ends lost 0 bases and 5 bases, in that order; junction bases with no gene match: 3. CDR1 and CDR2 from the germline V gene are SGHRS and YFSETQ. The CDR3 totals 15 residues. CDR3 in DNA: TGCGCCAGCAGCTTGGTTAGCGGGGGGGCCGAGACCCAGTACTTC. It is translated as CASSLVSGGAETQYF.

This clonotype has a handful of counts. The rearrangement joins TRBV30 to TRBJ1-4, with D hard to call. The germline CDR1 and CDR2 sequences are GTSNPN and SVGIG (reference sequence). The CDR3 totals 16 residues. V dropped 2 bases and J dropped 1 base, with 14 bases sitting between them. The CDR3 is CAWSRKGRETNEKLFF. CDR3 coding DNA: TGTGCCTGGAGTCGCAAAGGGAGGGAAACTAATGAAAAACTGTTTTTT.

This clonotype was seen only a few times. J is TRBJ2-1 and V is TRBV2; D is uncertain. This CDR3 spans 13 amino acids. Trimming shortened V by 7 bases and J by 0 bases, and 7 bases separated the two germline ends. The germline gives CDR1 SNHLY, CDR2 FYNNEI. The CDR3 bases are TGTGCCAGCAAACTACGCTCCTACAATGAGCAGTTCTTC. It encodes CASKLRSYNEQFF.

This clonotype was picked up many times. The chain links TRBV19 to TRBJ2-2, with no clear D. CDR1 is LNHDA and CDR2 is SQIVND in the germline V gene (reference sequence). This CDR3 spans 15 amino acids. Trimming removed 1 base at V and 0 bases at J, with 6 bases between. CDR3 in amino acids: CASSIGGTNTGELFF. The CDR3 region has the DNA TGTGCCAGTAGTATAGGGGGTACGAACACCGGGGAGCTGTTTTTT.

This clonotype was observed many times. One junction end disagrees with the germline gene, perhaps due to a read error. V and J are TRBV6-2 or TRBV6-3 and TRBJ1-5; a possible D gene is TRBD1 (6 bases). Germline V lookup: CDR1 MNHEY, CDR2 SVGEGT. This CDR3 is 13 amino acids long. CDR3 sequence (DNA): TGTGCCAGCAGTTACTCCTACAGGGATTGGGCGACATTT. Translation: CASSYSYRDWATF.

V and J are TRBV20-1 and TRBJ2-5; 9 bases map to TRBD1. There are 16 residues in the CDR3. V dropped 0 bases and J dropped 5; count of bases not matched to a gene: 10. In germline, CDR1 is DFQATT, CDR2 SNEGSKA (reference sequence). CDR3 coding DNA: TGCAGTGCTAGAGACCCAAGCAGGACAGGGGCTGAGACCCAGTACTTC. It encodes CSARDPSRTGAETQYF.

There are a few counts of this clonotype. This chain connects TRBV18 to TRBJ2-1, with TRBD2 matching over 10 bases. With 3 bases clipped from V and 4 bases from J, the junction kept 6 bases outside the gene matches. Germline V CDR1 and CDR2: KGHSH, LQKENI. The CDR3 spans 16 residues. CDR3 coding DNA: TGTGCCAGCTCACCGGCCGAGCGGGGGGGGTACAATGAGCAGTTCTTC. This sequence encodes CASSPAERGGYNEQFF.

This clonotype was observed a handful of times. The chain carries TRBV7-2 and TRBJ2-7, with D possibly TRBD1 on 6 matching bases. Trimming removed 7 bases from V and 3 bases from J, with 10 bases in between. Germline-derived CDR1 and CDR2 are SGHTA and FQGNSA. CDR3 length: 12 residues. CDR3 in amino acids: CASNDRSYEQYF. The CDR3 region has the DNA TGTGCCAGCAACGACAGGAGCTACGAGCAGTACTTC. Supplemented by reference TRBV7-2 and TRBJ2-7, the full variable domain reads GAGVSQSPSNKVTEKGKDVELRCDPISGHTALYWYRQSLGQGLEFLIYFQGNSAPDKSGLPSDRFSAERTGGSVSTLTIQRTQQEDSAVYLCASNDRSYEQYFGPGTRLTVT.

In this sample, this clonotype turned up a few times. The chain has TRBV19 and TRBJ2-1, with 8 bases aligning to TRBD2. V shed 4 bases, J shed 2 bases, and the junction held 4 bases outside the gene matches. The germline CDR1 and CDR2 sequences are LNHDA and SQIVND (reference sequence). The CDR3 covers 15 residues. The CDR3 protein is CASSRTSTAYNEQFF. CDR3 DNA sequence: TGTGCCAGTAGTAGGACTAGCACCGCCTACAATGAGCAGTTCTTC.

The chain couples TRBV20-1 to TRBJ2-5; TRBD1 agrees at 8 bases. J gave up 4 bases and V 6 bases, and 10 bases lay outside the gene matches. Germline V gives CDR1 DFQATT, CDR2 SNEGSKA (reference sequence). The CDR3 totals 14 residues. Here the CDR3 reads CSALRDRRGETQYF. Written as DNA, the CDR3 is TGCAGTGCCCTGAGGGACAGGAGGGGAGAGACCCAGTACTTC.

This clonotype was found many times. The CDR3 DNA follows: TGTGCCAGCAGCCATGGGGGCTGGTCCACTGAAGCTTTCTTT. Amino acids: CASSHGGWSTEAFF. The chain carries TRBV14 and TRBJ1-1; maybe TRBD1 (6 bases). This CDR3 is built from 14 residues. The V end lost 3 bases, the J end lost 4 bases, and 12 bases lay between the germline ends. Germline V CDR1 and CDR2: SGHDN, FVKESK.

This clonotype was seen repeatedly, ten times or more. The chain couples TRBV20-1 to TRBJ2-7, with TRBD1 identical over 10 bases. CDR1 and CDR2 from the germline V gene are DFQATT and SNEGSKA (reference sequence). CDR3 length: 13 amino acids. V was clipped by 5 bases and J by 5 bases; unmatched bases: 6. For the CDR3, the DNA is TGCAGTGCTCCGGGACAGGGGTTCAACGAGCAGTACTTC. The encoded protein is CSAPGQGFNEQYF.

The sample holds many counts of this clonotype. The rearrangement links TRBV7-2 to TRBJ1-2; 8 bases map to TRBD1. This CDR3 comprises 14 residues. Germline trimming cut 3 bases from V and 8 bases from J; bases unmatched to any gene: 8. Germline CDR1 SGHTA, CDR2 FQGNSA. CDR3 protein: CASSLGRGQEGYTF. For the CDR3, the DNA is TGTGCCAGCAGCTTGGGCAGGGGGCAGGAAGGCTACACCTTC.

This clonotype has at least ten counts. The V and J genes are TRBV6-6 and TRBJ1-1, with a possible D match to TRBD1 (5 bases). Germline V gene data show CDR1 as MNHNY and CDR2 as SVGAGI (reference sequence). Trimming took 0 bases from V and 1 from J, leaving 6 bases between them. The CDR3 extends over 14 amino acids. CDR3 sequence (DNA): TGTGCCAGCAGTTACTCAAGGGGGAACACTGAAGCTTTCTTT. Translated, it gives CASSYSRGNTEAFF.

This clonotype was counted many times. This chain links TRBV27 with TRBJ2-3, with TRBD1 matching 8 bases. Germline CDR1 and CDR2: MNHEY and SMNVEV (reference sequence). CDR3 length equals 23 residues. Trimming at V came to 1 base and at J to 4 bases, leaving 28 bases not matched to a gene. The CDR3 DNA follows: TGTGCCAGCAGTTTATACGGGGCGTCGCGGATTTACGGATACGGACAGGGCGCAGATACGCAGTATTTT. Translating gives CASSLYGASRIYGYGQGADTQYF.

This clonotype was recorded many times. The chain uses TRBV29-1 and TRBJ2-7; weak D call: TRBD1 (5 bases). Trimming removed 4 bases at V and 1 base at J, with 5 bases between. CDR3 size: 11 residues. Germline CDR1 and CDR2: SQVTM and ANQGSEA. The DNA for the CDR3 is TGCAGCGTTGGACAGTCCTACGAGCAGTACTTC. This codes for CSVGQSYEQYF.

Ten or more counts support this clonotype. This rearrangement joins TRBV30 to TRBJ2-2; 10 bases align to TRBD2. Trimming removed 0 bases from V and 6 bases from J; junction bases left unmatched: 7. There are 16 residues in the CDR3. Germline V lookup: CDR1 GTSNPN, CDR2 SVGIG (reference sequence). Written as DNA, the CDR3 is TGTGCCTGGAGTGTACGAGCTAGCGGGAGTCCCGGGGAGCTGTTTTTT. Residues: CAWSVRASGSPGELFF.

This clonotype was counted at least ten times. The CDR3 loop reads CASSNSDEQYF. The CDR3 DNA is TGTGCCAGCAGTAATAGCGACGAGCAGTACTTC. This chain links TRBV14 with TRBJ2-7; the D gene is possibly TRBD2 (5 bases). The V gene's germline CDR1 is SGHDN and CDR2 FVKESK. This CDR3 spans 11 amino acids. Deletions cut 6 bases from V and 5 bases from J, with 8 bases between.